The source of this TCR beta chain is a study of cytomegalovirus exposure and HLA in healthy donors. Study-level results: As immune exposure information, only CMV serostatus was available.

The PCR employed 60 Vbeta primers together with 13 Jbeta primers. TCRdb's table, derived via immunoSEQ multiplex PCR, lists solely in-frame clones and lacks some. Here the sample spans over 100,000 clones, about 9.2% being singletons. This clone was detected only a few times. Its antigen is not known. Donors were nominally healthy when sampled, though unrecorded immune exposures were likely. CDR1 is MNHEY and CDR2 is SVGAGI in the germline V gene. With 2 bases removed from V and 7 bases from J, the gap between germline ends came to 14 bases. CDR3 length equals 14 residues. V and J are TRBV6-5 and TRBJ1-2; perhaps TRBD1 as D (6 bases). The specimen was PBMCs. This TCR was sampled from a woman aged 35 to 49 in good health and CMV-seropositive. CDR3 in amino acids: CASSYLGQFGGYTF. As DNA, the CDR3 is TGTGCCAGCAGTTACCTTGGACAGTTCGGTGGCTACACCTTC.